A selection of T cell receptor beta chains follows, all from one sample in a study of blood T cell repertoires in COVID-19. The assay was immunoSEQ multiplex PCR, and TCRdb's table has in-frame clones only and misses some. The table records a few hundred thousand clones, 82% of them present only once. The sequenced sample was PBMCs or T cells enriched from blood (not recorded which). Receptors originate from a woman aged 55-70 years who had recovered from COVID-19. Both conserved end residues are part of each CDR3. The order of the fields is clone size, D gene, J gene, V gene, CDR3 protein, CDR3 DNA. D genes are given only for firm matches. Some rows mark clone size as missing; the rest say once, few, many or name a class of expanded clone.

NA	NA	TRBJ2-2	TRBV4-1	CASSQDNRGLANTGELFF	TGCGCCAGCAGCCAAGATAACAGGGGACTAGCGAACACCGGGGAGCTGTTTTTT
NA	TRBD1	TRBJ1-2	TRBV11-1	CASSPGQGAKNYGYTF	TGTGCCAGCAGCCCGGGACAGGGAGCAAAAAACTATGGCTACACCTTC
NA	TRBD1	TRBJ2-7	TRBV7-9	CASSLGRQGTQYF	TGTGCCAGCAGCTTAGGGCGACAGGGCACGCAGTACTTC
few	NA	TRBJ1-5	TRBV7-8	CASKSSGRDQPQHF	TGTGCCAGCAAATCTTCTGGGAGGGATCAGCCCCAGCATTTT
NA	NA	TRBJ2-3	TRBV6-5	CASSYGYGGPDTQYF	TGTGCCAGCAGTTACGGTTACGGGGGGCCCGATACGCAGTATTTT
NA	NA	TRBJ1-4	TRBV6-5	CASSSGRGNEKLFF	TGTGCCAGCAGTTCTGGCAGGGGTAATGAAAAACTGTTTTTT
once	TRBD2	TRBJ2-3	TRBV2	CASRATSRPTDTQYF	TGTGCCAGCAGGGCGACTAGCAGGCCCACAGATACGCAGTATTTT
NA	TRBD2	TRBJ2-5	TRBV5-4	CASSLERSGRQETQYF	TGTGCCAGCAGCTTGGAGAGGAGCGGGAGACAAGAGACCCAGTACTTC
NA	TRBD2	TRBJ2-7	TRBV7-3	CASSVTSGGNYEQYF	TGTGCCAGCAGCGTAACTAGCGGGGGGAACTACGAGCAGTACTTC
NA	TRBD1	TRBJ1-4	TRBV9	CASSVEGQGNEKLFF	TGTGCCAGCAGCGTAGAGGGACAGGGGAATGAAAAACTGTTTTTT
once	TRBD1	TRBJ2-1	TRBV5-4	CASSSRTGNYNEQFF	TGTGCCAGCAGCTCAAGGACAGGAAACTACAATGAGCAGTTCTTC
NA	NA	TRBJ1-1	TRBV10-3	CAISGAGGTEAFF	TGTGCCATCAGTGGGGCCGGGGGGACTGAAGCTTTCTTT
NA	NA	TRBJ2-3	TRBV4-3	CASSQDTGGLTDTQYF	TGCGCCAGCAGCCAAGATACGGGGGGCCTTACAGATACGCAGTATTTT
few	TRBD1	TRBJ1-3	TRBV18	CASSPRPSGQVQLSGNTIYF	TGTGCCAGCTCACCCCGACCATCTGGACAGGTCCAACTCTCTGGAAACACCATATATTTT
NA	TRBD1	TRBJ1-2	TRBV3-1/TRBV3-2	CASSFFDRGYGYTF	TGTGCCAGCAGCTTCTTCGACAGGGGGTATGGCTACACCTTC
NA	TRBD1	TRBJ2-7	TRBV5-5	CASSRGQGRNEQYF	TGTGCCAGCAGCCGGGGACAGGGGAGGAACGAGCAGTACTTC
NA	TRBD2	TRBJ2-3	TRBV3-1/TRBV3-2	CASSQVTSGPDTDTQYF	TGTGCCAGCAGCCAAGTGACTAGCGGGCCCGACACAGATACGCAGTATTTT
NA	TRBD2	TRBJ2-3	TRBV20-1	CSASGLAVTDTQYF	TGCAGTGCTAGTGGGCTAGCGGTCACAGATACGCAGTATTTT
NA	TRBD1	TRBJ2-1	TRBV5-1	CASSAGQGKEPFF	TGCGCCAGCAGCGCGGGACAGGGGAAGGAACCGTTCTTC
NA	TRBD2	TRBJ2-7	TRBV11-1	CASSLGVGGSSYEQYF	TGTGCCAGCAGCTTAGGAGTGGGAGGGTCATCGTACGAGCAGTACTTC
NA	TRBD2	TRBJ2-5	TRBV5-1	CASSWGPRTGGPKTQYF	TGCGCCAGCAGCTGGGGCCCCCGTACGGGGGGGCCGAAGACCCAGTACTTC
NA	NA	TRBJ1-1	TRBV12-5	CASGLSNTEAFF	TGTGCTAGTGGTTTGTCTAACACTGAAGCTTTCTTT
few	NA	TRBJ1-1	TRBV7-6	CASSSGVNTEAFF	TGTGCCAGCAGCTCAGGGGTGAACACTGAAGCTTTCTTT
NA	TRBD1	TRBJ1-5	TRBV11-2	CASSLSTGGLQPQHF	TGTGCCAGCAGCTTATCGACAGGGGGCTTGCAGCCCCAGCATTTT
few	NA	TRBJ2-1	TRBV5-1	CASSFSSGRYNEQFF	TGCGCCAGCAGTTTTTCCTCCGGGAGATATAATGAGCAGTTCTTC
NA	NA	TRBJ2-7	TRBV18	CASSPGGNHEQYF	TGTGCCAGCTCACCAGGAGGGAACCACGAGCAGTACTTC
NA	NA	TRBJ1-2	TRBV4-1	CASSDAGRGNYGYTF	TGCGCCAGCAGCGACGCGGGGAGGGGTAACTATGGCTACACCTTC
NA	TRBD2	TRBJ2-7	TRBV4-3	CASSQEPSGGPYEQYF	TGCGCCAGCAGCCAAGAACCTAGCGGGGGGCCCTACGAGCAGTACTTC
NA	NA	TRBJ2-3	TRBV2	CASRLSSTDTQYF	TGTGCCAGCCGACTGTCTAGCACAGATACGCAGTATTTT
NA	TRBD1	TRBJ1-2	TRBV27	CASRDRIYGYTF	TGTGCCAGCAGGGACAGGATCTATGGCTACACCTTC
few	NA	TRBJ1-1	TRBV14	CASSFNMAATEAFF	TGTGCCAGCAGCTTTAATATGGCGGCCACTGAAGCTTTCTTT
NA	NA	TRBJ1-1	TRBV5-6	CATARAGLNTEAFF	TGTGCCACCGCTCGGGCGGGACTAAACACTGAAGCTTTCTTT
NA	NA	TRBJ1-4	TRBV6-1	CASSETGATNEKLFF	TGTGCCAGCAGTGAAACGGGGGCAACTAATGAAAAACTGTTTTTT
NA	TRBD2	TRBJ2-7	TRBV5-1	CASSGGTSVTYEQYF	TGCGCCAGCAGCGGGGGGACTAGCGTTACCTACGAGCAGTACTTC
NA	NA	TRBJ2-3	TRBV11-1	CASSSPGVSADTQYF	TGTGCCAGCAGCTCCCCCGGGGTTAGCGCAGATACGCAGTATTTT
many	NA	TRBJ2-7	TRBV7-9	CASSLGGPSEQYF	TGTGCCAGCAGCTTAGGGGGGCCCAGCGAGCAGTACTTC
NA	TRBD1	TRBJ1-2	TRBV28	CASASPGQDTLGYGYTF	TGTGCCAGCGCCTCTCCGGGACAGGACACATTAGGGTATGGCTACACCTTC
NA	TRBD2	TRBJ2-1	TRBV18	CASSPPLGGQDEQFF	TGTGCCAGCTCACCACCGTTGGGAGGGCAGGATGAGCAGTTCTTC
NA	TRBD1	TRBJ2-3	TRBV5-1	CASSLGQGVPDTQYF	TGCGCCAGCAGCTTAGGACAGGGAGTGCCAGATACGCAGTATTTT
NA	TRBD2	TRBJ2-3	TRBV24-1	CATSSGRRLEAQDTQYF	TGTGCCACCAGTAGCGGGAGGAGACTGGAGGCACAAGATACGCAGTATTTT
NA	TRBD2	TRBJ2-7	TRBV3-1/TRBV3-2	CASSSTSGSDEQYF	TGTGCCAGCAGCTCCACAAGCGGGAGTGACGAGCAGTACTTC
NA	TRBD2	TRBJ2-5	TRBV10-3	CAISESGGRRETQYF	TGTGCCATCAGTGAGTCGGGCGGGAGACGAGAGACCCAGTACTTC
NA	NA	TRBJ1-2	TRBV3-1/TRBV3-2	CASSQDLGQVKANYGYTF	TGTGCCAGCAGCCAAGATCTTGGGCAGGTAAAAGCTAACTATGGCTACACCTTC
NA	NA	TRBJ2-2	TRBV27	CASLHRFTGELFF	TGTGCCAGCCTTCACAGGTTCACCGGGGAGCTGTTTTTT
NA	TRBD2	TRBJ2-5	TRBV9	CASSVGLAGGSGEETQYF	TGTGCCAGCAGCGTAGGACTAGCGGGAGGCTCGGGGGAAGAGACCCAGTACTTC
NA	NA	TRBJ1-1	TRBV29-1	CSVESGNEGAFF	TGCAGCGTTGAATCGGGGAATGAGGGAGCTTTCTTT
many	NA	TRBJ2-7	TRBV5-8	CASSQSYEQYF	TGTGCCAGCAGTCAATCCTACGAGCAGTACTTC
NA	NA	TRBJ2-5	TRBV7-2	CASSSGLLQETQYF	TGTGCCAGCAGCTCCGGACTTCTCCAAGAGACCCAGTACTTC
NA	TRBD2	TRBJ2-3	TRBV10-3	CAIRAGGPIDTQYF	TGTGCCATCAGGGCGGGAGGGCCGATAGATACGCAGTATTTT
NA	TRBD1	TRBJ1-1	TRBV14	CASRPRQGPGGAFF	TGTGCCAGCAGACCTCGACAGGGCCCAGGGGGGGCTTTCTTT
NA	NA	TRBJ1-1	TRBV25-1	CASQGATEAFF	TGTGCCAGCCAAGGGGCCACTGAAGCTTTCTTT
NA	TRBD2	TRBJ2-1	TRBV28	CASSLNSGTSGPYNEQFF	TGTGCCAGCAGTCTAAACTCCGGGACTAGCGGCCCCTACAATGAGCAGTTCTTC
NA	TRBD1	TRBJ2-7	TRBV5-5	CASRWDRDYEQYF	TGTGCCAGCAGATGGGACAGAGACTACGAGCAGTACTTC
NA	NA	TRBJ2-1	TRBV7-2	CASSFRGAGEQFF	TGTGCCAGCAGCTTCCGGGGAGCCGGGGAGCAGTTCTTC
NA	NA	TRBJ1-1	TRBV25-1	CASSDRVVDTEAFF	TGTGCCAGCAGTGATCGGGTGGTTGACACTGAAGCTTTCTTT
NA	TRBD1	TRBJ1-1	TRBV12-3/TRBV12-4	CASITGGTGEAFF	TGTGCCAGCATTACAGGGGGAACAGGTGAAGCTTTCTTT
NA	NA	TRBJ1-2	TRBV9	CASSVGGAGANYGYTF	TGTGCCAGCAGCGTAGGTGGCGCAGGGGCCAACTATGGCTACACCTTC